The entry that follows covers one TCR beta chain sequence. As yet, its antigen is unknown. For TCRbeta, the library was prepared with unique molecular identifiers. MiXCR, applied by TCRdb to the PCR reads, yields one record per CDR3 protein. The sample holds about 600,000 distinct CDR3 sequences, 20% to 25% seen once. The entry originates in a study of T-cell reconstitution after alpha-beta-depleted transplantation in children. Study observations and caveats: Surviving thymic progenitors and recipient T cells were the source of high TCRbeta diversity at day 60 in some patients.

The source is a boy younger than two who had a stem cell transplant for acute myeloid leukemia, so the T cells may come from the graft donor. The sequenced sample was PBMCs, mostly from graft donor cells, obtained 360 days after TCRalphabeta/CD19-depleted stem cell transplant.

The CDR3 reads CASSTRQGMGYGYTF. The CDR3 DNA follows: TGTGCCAGCAGCACGCGACAGGGGATGGGGTATGGCTACACCTTC. The V and J genes are TRBV7-2 and TRBJ1-2; 8 nucleotides line up with TRBD1. This CDR3 comprises 15 residues. Trimming at V came to 5 bases and at J to 5 bases, leaving 10 bases not matched to a gene. Germline values: CDR1 SGHTA, CDR2 FQGNSA. The full variable domain, completed using reference TRBV7-2 and TRBJ1-2, is GAGVSQSPSNKVTEKGKDVELRCDPISGHTALYWYRQSLGQGLEFLIYFQGNSAPDKSGLPSDRFSAERTGGSVSTLTIQRTQQEDSAVYLCASSTRQGMGYGYTFGSGTRLTVV.